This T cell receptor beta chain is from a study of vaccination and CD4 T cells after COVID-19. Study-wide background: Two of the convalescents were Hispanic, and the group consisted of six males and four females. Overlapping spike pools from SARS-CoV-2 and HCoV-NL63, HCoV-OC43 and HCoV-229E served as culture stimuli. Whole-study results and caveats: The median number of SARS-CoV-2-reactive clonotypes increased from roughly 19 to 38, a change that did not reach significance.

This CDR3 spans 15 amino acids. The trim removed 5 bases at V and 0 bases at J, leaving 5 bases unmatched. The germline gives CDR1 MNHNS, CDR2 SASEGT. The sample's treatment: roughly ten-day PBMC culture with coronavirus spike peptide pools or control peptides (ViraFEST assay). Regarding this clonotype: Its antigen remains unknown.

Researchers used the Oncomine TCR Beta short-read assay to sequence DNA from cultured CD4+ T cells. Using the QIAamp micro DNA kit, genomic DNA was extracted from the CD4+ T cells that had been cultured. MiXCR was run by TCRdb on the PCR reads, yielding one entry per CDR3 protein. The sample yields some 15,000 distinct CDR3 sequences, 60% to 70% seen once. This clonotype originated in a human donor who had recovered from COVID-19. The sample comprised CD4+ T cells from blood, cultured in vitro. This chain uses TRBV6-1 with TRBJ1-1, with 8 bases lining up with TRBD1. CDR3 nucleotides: TGTGCCAGCAGTACCGGGACAGGAATGAACACTGAAGCTTTCTTT. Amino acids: CASSTGTGMNTEAFF.